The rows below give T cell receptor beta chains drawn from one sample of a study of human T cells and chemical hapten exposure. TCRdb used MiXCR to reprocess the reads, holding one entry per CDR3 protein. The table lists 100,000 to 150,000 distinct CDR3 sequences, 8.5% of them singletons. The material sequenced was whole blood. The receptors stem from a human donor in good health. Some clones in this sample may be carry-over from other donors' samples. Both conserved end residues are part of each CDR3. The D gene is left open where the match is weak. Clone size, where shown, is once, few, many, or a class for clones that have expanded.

cdr3_aa: CASSLRQSDTGELFF
cdr3_nt: TGTGCCAGCAGCCTCCGACAGTCGGACACCGGGGAGCTGTTTTTT
d_call: NA
cdr3_length: 15
clone_size: NA
j_call: TRBJ2-2
v_call: TRBV7-2

cdr3_aa: CASSLLGVREKLFF
cdr3_nt: TGTGCCAGCAGTTTATTAGGGGTGAGGGAAAAACTGTTTTTT
d_call: NA
cdr3_length: 14
clone_size: NA
j_call: TRBJ1-4
v_call: TRBV27

cdr3_aa: CSARMRTENTIYF
cdr3_nt: TGCAGTGCTAGGATGAGAACTGAAAACACCATATATTTT
d_call: NA
cdr3_length: 13
clone_size: many
j_call: TRBJ1-3
v_call: TRBV20-1

cdr3_aa: CASSFSRATPYNEQFF
cdr3_nt: TGTGCCAGCAGCTTTAGTCGAGCCACTCCGTACAATGAGCAGTTCTTC
d_call: NA
cdr3_length: 16
clone_size: few
j_call: TRBJ2-1
v_call: TRBV11-3

cdr3_aa: CASSLRGGGEKLFF
cdr3_nt: TGTGCCAGCAGCTTGAGAGGGGGCGGTGAAAAACTGTTTTTT
d_call: TRBD1
cdr3_length: 14
clone_size: few
j_call: TRBJ1-4
v_call: TRBV5-4

cdr3_aa: CATGTSGRSTDTQYF
cdr3_nt: TGTGCCACCGGGACTAGCGGGCGTAGCACAGATACGCAGTATTTT
d_call: TRBD2
cdr3_length: 15
clone_size: many
j_call: TRBJ2-3
v_call: TRBV10-3

cdr3_aa: CSGGGTSSYNEQFF
cdr3_nt: TGCAGCGGGGGGGGGACTAGTTCCTACAATGAGCAGTTCTTC
d_call: TRBD2
cdr3_length: 14
clone_size: few
j_call: TRBJ2-1
v_call: TRBV29-1

cdr3_aa: CASRRIWGTEAFF
cdr3_nt: TGTGCCAGCAGAAGAATCTGGGGCACTGAAGCTTTCTTT
d_call: NA
cdr3_length: 13
clone_size: many
j_call: TRBJ1-1
v_call: TRBV6-2/TRBV6-3

cdr3_aa: CASSSPGQEGPNYGYTF
cdr3_nt: TGTGCCAGCAGCTCGCCGGGACAGGAAGGACCTAACTATGGCTACACCTTC
d_call: TRBD1
cdr3_length: 17
clone_size: few
j_call: TRBJ1-2
v_call: TRBV7-3

cdr3_aa: CASSSSPTFSTDTQYF
cdr3_nt: TGTGCCAGCAGTTCCTCCCCTACCTTTTCCACAGATACGCAGTATTTT
d_call: NA
cdr3_length: 16
clone_size: NA
j_call: TRBJ2-3
v_call: TRBV27

cdr3_aa: CASSQGGAGSYNEQFF
cdr3_nt: TGTGCCAGCAGCCAGGGGGGGGCAGGGAGCTACAATGAGCAGTTCTTC
d_call: NA
cdr3_length: 16
clone_size: few
j_call: TRBJ2-1
v_call: TRBV7-2

cdr3_aa: CASNLKGQGRSLGGYTF
cdr3_nt: TGTGCCAGCAACTTAAAAGGACAGGGGCGTTCCCTGGGAGGCTACACCTTC
d_call: TRBD1
cdr3_length: 17
clone_size: many
j_call: TRBJ1-2
v_call: TRBV7-8

cdr3_aa: CASSFTPLAREPEGTQYF
cdr3_nt: TGTGCCAGCAGTTTTACCCCACTAGCGCGGGAACCCGAAGGGACCCAGTACTTC
d_call: TRBD2
cdr3_length: 18
clone_size: few
j_call: TRBJ2-5
v_call: TRBV11-2

cdr3_aa: CASLGTSGGDEQFF
cdr3_nt: TGTGCCAGCCTGGGGACTAGCGGGGGAGATGAGCAGTTCTTC
d_call: TRBD2
cdr3_length: 14
clone_size: few
j_call: TRBJ2-1
v_call: TRBV2

cdr3_aa: CSARAFSSDEQFF
cdr3_nt: TGCAGTGCTAGAGCCTTCTCTAGCGACGAGCAGTTCTTC
d_call: NA
cdr3_length: 13
clone_size: many
j_call: TRBJ2-1
v_call: TRBV20-1

cdr3_aa: CSVEDRLAGGPLLKNIQYF
cdr3_nt: TGCAGCGTTGAAGATAGACTAGCGGGAGGTCCTTTACTCAAAAACATTCAGTACTTC
d_call: TRBD2
cdr3_length: 19
clone_size: many
j_call: TRBJ2-4
v_call: TRBV29-1

cdr3_aa: CASRSEPGLAGYEQYF
cdr3_nt: TGTGCCAGCAGGTCGGAGCCGGGACTAGCGGGGTACGAGCAGTACTTC
d_call: TRBD2
cdr3_length: 16
clone_size: NA
j_call: TRBJ2-7
v_call: TRBV19

cdr3_aa: CASSLNLREELFF
cdr3_nt: TGCGCCAGCAGCTTGAACCTCCGTGAGGAGCTGTTTTTT
d_call: NA
cdr3_length: 13
clone_size: few
j_call: TRBJ2-2
v_call: TRBV5-1

cdr3_aa: CASSLGVAGARVNEQFF
cdr3_nt: TGTGCCAGCAGCTTAGGTGTAGCGGGAGCAAGAGTGAATGAGCAGTTCTTC
d_call: TRBD2
cdr3_length: 17
clone_size: many
j_call: TRBJ2-1
v_call: TRBV11-2

cdr3_aa: CASGLVLRSGANVLTF
cdr3_nt: TGTGCTAGTGGTTTGGTCCTCCGCTCTGGGGCCAACGTCCTGACTTTC
d_call: NA
cdr3_length: 16
clone_size: many
j_call: TRBJ2-6
v_call: TRBV12-5

cdr3_aa: CASSIRGVHTEAFF
cdr3_nt: TGTGCCAGTAGTATTCGGGGGGTTCACACTGAAGCTTTCTTT
d_call: NA
cdr3_length: 14
clone_size: many
j_call: TRBJ1-1
v_call: TRBV19

cdr3_aa: CSARVGTTNEKLFF
cdr3_nt: TGCAGTGCTAGAGTGGGGACGACTAATGAAAAACTGTTTTTT
d_call: NA
cdr3_length: 14
clone_size: many
j_call: TRBJ1-4
v_call: TRBV20-1

cdr3_aa: CASSPLVAGELFF
cdr3_nt: TGTGCCAGCAGCCCCCTGGTGGCCGGGGAGCTGTTTTTT
d_call: NA
cdr3_length: 13
clone_size: NA
j_call: TRBJ2-2
v_call: TRBV9

cdr3_aa: CASSWGGESEAFF
cdr3_nt: TGCGCCAGCAGCTGGGGAGGGGAATCTGAAGCTTTCTTT
d_call: NA
cdr3_length: 13
clone_size: NA
j_call: TRBJ1-1
v_call: TRBV5-1